This TCR beta chain was recovered during a study of T cells after yellow fever vaccination. The CDR3 runs 12 residues. The junction had 5 bases not matched to a gene; V was cut back by 7 bases and J by 5 bases. Looked up from germline, CDR1 is SQVTM and CDR2 is ANQGSEA. TCRdb reanalysed the 5' RACE reads using MiXCR and keeps one entry per CDR3 protein. The sample carries some 160,000 distinct CDR3 sequences, about a tenth recorded once. The chain recombines TRBV29-1 with TRBJ1-1, with TRBD1 identical over 9 bases. The sequence came from a man in his late teens or twenties who received the YFV17D yellow fever vaccine. Specimen: CD8+ T cells sorted from PBMCs, collected 45 days after the yellow fever booster vaccination. DNA of the CDR3: TGCAGCGCAGACAGGGGGTGGACTGAAGCTTTCTTT. Translated, it gives CSADRGWTEAFF.